Below, 8 T cell receptor beta chains from the same sample are listed, as sequenced in a study of T cell responses to AZD1222 COVID-19 vaccine. TCRdb keeps only in-frame clones here, not all; method: immunoSEQ multiplex PCR. This sample has more than 120,000 clones, with about 92% found just once. The sample in question was peripheral blood, obtained on day 0 of AZD1222 vaccination. The receptors here all came from an adult in good health.

A single count supports this clone. The V call is TRBV6-2 or TRBV6-3, the J call TRBJ2-7; D perhaps matches TRBD2 (6 bases). The germline V and J ends were trimmed by 6 bases and 6 bases, with 18 bases remaining between them. Germline V gene data show CDR1 as MNHEY and CDR2 as SVGEGT. The CDR3 has 14 amino acids. Written as DNA, the CDR3 is TGTGCCAGCAGCCGAATCGGCCGGGGGTCCGAGCAGTACTTC. Its translation: CASSRIGRGSEQYF.

The V gene is TRBV6-5, the J gene TRBJ1-6; TRBD1 might be the D (6 bases). The CDR3 is 15 residues long. Trimming removed 11 bases at V and 3 bases at J, with 17 bases between. Germline V CDR1 and CDR2: MNHEY, SVGAGI. In nucleotides, the CDR3 is TGTGCCGGGGCTTCCCGGGACATCTATAATTCACCCCTCCACTTT. Its translation is CAGASRDIYNSPLHF.

This clone showed up just once. This chain links TRBV24-1 with TRBJ2-2; D is ambiguous. From germline, CDR1 is KGHDR and CDR2 SFDVKD. The V end lost 3 bases, the J end lost 1 base, and 17 bases lay between the germline ends. This CDR3 comprises 18 residues. The CDR3: CATSDEKTSWGNTGELFF. The CDR3 region has the DNA TGTGCCACCAGTGATGAGAAGACAAGCTGGGGGAACACCGGGGAGCTGTTTTTT.

The chain employs TRBV7-9 and TRBJ2-1; D unresolved. CDR1 is SEHNR and CDR2 is FQNEAQ in the germline V gene (reference sequence). Trimming removed 4 bases at V and 8 bases at J, with 12 bases between. The CDR3 is 13 residues long. The CDR3 is CASSSRSKYEQFF. In DNA, the CDR3 is TGTGCCAGCAGCTCCCGGAGTAAGTATGAGCAGTTCTTC.

The chain is built from TRBV30 and TRBJ2-1, with D hard to call. V lost 8 bases, J lost 2 bases, and 16 bases lay in between. Germline-derived CDR1 and CDR2 are GTSNPN and SVGIG (reference sequence). The CDR3 length is 14 residues. CDR3 bases: TGTGCCGGGATCATTGTGCATCCCTACAATGAGCAGTTCTTC. Its translation: CAGIIVHPYNEQFF.

The CDR3 bases are TGTGCCAGCAGTCCGGGGTGGTTGAACACTGAAGCTTTCTTT. Translation gives CASSPGWLNTEAFF. This chain links TRBV6-2 or TRBV6-3 with TRBJ1-1; D unclear. Trimming shortened V by 5 bases and J by 0 bases, and 10 bases separated the two germline ends. CDR1 and CDR2 from the germline V gene are MNHEY and SVGEGT. This CDR3 contains 14 residues.

The rearrangement links TRBV6-6 to TRBJ1-2, with a possible D match to TRBD1 (5 bases). This CDR3 is built from 14 residues. V shed 8 bases and J shed 1 base, with 14 bases lying between them. Germline loops: CDR1 MNHNY, CDR2 SVGAGI (reference sequence). The CDR3, as DNA: TGTGCCAGCGGGGCGGGGAGGGTTAACTATGGCTACACCTTC. Amino acid sequence: CASGAGRVNYGYTF.

The V call is TRBV27, the J call TRBJ1-5; 9 nucleotides align to TRBD1. V gave up 5 bases and J gave up 7 bases; unmatched junction bases: 9. Germline CDR1 is MNHEY and CDR2 is SMNVEV (reference sequence). The CDR3 is 15 amino acids. The CDR3: CASSKTGGRGQPQHF. The CDR3 nucleotides are TGTGCCAGCAGTAAGACAGGGGGAAGGGGACAGCCCCAGCATTTT.